The 27 T cell receptor beta chains below were found in one sample sequenced in a study of molecular identifiers for immune sequencing clone quantification. TCRdb re-analysed the PCR reads in MiXCR, keeping a single row per CDR3 protein. The sample includes about 330,000 distinct CDR3 sequences, about a quarter of them seen just once. Sequenced input: naive CD8+ T cells from blood, with Jurkat cell RNA spiked in. The subset was: FACS-sorted CD8+CD4-CCR7+CD45RA+ naive T cells. The receptors shown here come from a human donor in good health. Some libraries in this study had Jurkat cell RNA spiked in.

This clonotype appeared many times. This chain joins TRBV5-1 and TRBJ2-3; 9 bases line up with TRBD2. Trimming at V came to 3 bases and at J to 2 bases, leaving 7 bases not matched to a gene. Per germline, CDR1 SGHRS and CDR2 YFSETQ. The CDR3 length is 16 residues. CDR3 residues: CASSSEGLAITDTQYF. DNA for the CDR3: TGCGCCAGCAGCTCAGAAGGACTAGCGATCACAGATACGCAGTATTTT.

As for this clonotype: A much larger clone differs by one base, so this may be a read error. The chain couples TRBV20-1 to TRBJ2-7; D not certain. The CDR3 totals 12 residues. Trimming left V 0 bases short and J 3 bases short, with 6 bases between. From germline, CDR1 is DFQATT and CDR2 SNEGSKA (reference sequence). The CDR3 DNA reads as TGCAGTGCTAGAGAGTTTGACTACGAGCAGTACTTC. Residues: CSAREFDYEQYF.

The genes are TRBV11-2 and TRBJ2-2, with a weak D call TRBD2 (5 bases). Trimming took 5 bases from V and 1 from J, leaving 11 bases between them. The CDR3 is 15 residues long. Germline lookup yields CDR1 SGHAT and CDR2 FQNNGV. The CDR3 coding sequence is TGTGCCAGCAGCCGAGGGCCTATGAACACCGGGGAGCTGTTTTTT. Its protein product is CASSRGPMNTGELFF.

This clonotype turned up a few times. The rearrangement joins TRBV7-9 to TRBJ2-2, with 10 bases aligning to TRBD2. Germline V CDR1 and CDR2: SEHNR, FQNEAQ (reference sequence). Trimming cost V 7 bases and J 5 bases; bases outside gene matches: 19. CDR3 length: 19 residues. Written as DNA, the CDR3 is TGTGCCAGCACCCACCCGACCCGAGGACTAGCGGAAATTACCGGGGAGCTGTTTTTT. Translating it yields CASTHPTRGLAEITGELFF.

This clonotype was recorded many times. V usage is TRBV2 and J usage is TRBJ2-5, with TRBD1 identical over 8 bases. Germline CDR1 and CDR2: SNHLY and FYNNEI. Trimming removed 10 bases from V and 1 base from J; junction bases left unmatched: 5. This CDR3 is built from 13 residues. The CDR3 spells CATRDRLQETQYF. DNA for the CDR3: TGTGCCACCCGGGACAGGCTCCAAGAGACCCAGTACTTC.

This clonotype occurred a few times. The chain links TRBV30 to TRBJ2-2; 8 nucleotides match TRBD2. The CDR3 consists of 16 residues. The V gene end was trimmed by 0 bases and the J gene end by 1 base; junction bases not matched to a gene: 4. CDR1 is GTSNPN and CDR2 is SVGIG in the germline V gene (reference sequence). The CDR3 loop is CAWSVRAGVNTGELFF. The CDR3 bases are TGTGCCTGGAGTGTACGAGCGGGGGTGAACACCGGGGAGCTGTTTTTT.

This clonotype has ten or more counts. CDR3 region: CSVEWGGDREKLFF. DNA for the CDR3: TGCAGCGTTGAATGGGGGGGTGACCGTGAAAAACTGTTTTTT. The genes are TRBV29-1 and TRBJ1-4; a possible D gene is TRBD1 (5 bases). Germline lookup yields CDR1 SQVTM and CDR2 ANQGSEA. V was clipped by 2 bases and J by 7 bases, with 14 bases between them. The CDR3 is 14 residues long.

About this clonotype: A much more abundant neighbour one base away suggests this may be a read error. This chain connects TRBV7-2 to TRBJ2-7, with 10 bases identical to TRBD1. The CDR3 runs 16 residues. Germline lookup yields CDR1 SGHTA and CDR2 FQGNSA. Losses at the gene ends were 5 bases for V and 7 bases for J; bases not matched to a gene: 14. For the CDR3, the DNA is TGTGCCAGCAGCCCAAACCGGGACAGGGGCCATTGGGAGCAGTACTTC. As protein: CASSPNRDRGHWEQYF.

The table lists this clonotype with many counts. This rearrangement joins TRBV12-3 or TRBV12-4 to TRBJ2-3; 7 bases map to TRBD2. There are 19 residues in the CDR3. Trimming took 4 bases from V and 4 from J; bases not matched to a gene: 20. This CDR3 is CASSSPPEGVGRFSDTQYF. Here the CDR3 DNA reads TGTGCCAGCAGTTCGCCACCCGAGGGTGTCGGGAGGTTCTCAGATACGCAGTATTTT.

This clonotype has at least ten counts. The rearrangement uses TRBV29-1 and TRBJ1-1; perhaps TRBD1 as D (5 bases). CDR3 size: 14 residues. V was pared by 6 bases and J by 0 bases, with 14 bases between. Germline CDR1 and CDR2: SQVTM and ANQGSEA. The CDR3 coding sequence is TGCAGCGTGACGAGGGACGTCCTGAACACTGAAGCTTTCTTT. Translating it yields CSVTRDVLNTEAFF.

A remark on this clonotype: This clone may be a read error of a much larger clone one base away. V is TRBV7-9 and J is TRBJ1-4; 9 nucleotides align to TRBD1. Germline lookup yields CDR1 SEHNR and CDR2 FQNEAQ (reference sequence). V trimming: 4 bases; J trimming: 4 bases; junction bases outside the gene matches: 10. The CDR3 extends over 17 amino acids. CDR3 loop: CASSSQVQGAINEKLFF. CDR3 nucleotide sequence: TGTGCCAGCAGCTCCCAAGTACAGGGGGCCATTAATGAAAAACTGTTTTTT.

This clonotype turned up a few times. V gene TRBV28 combines with J gene TRBJ2-7; TRBD1 matches at 10 bases. Germline CDR1 reads MDHEN; CDR2 reads SYDVKM. This CDR3 spans 15 amino acids. V lost 6 bases, J lost 2 bases, and 7 bases stayed unmatched. CDR3 DNA sequence: TGTGCCAGCAGGCCCGGGACAGGGGTTGCCTACGAGCAGTACTTC. Translated: CASRPGTGVAYEQYF.

This chain joins TRBV14 and TRBJ2-3, with 8 nucleotides matching TRBD1. Germline V gives CDR1 SGHDN, CDR2 FVKESK. J was trimmed by 6 bases and V by 4 bases; bases with no gene match: 12. The CDR3 extends over 16 amino acids. The CDR3, as DNA: TGTGCCAGCAGCCCGCGGACAGGGACCATCTTGGATACGCAGTATTTT. This codes for CASSPRTGTILDTQYF. Together with reference TRBV14 and TRBJ2-3, the CDR3 gives the full variable domain: EAGVTQFPSHSVIEKGQTVTLRCDPISGHDNLYWYRRVMGKEIKFLLHFVKESKQDESGMPNNRFLAERTGGTYSTLKVQPAELEDSGVYFCASSPRTGTILDTQYFGPGTRLTVL.

Of note for this clonotype: The junction does not match germline at one end; this may be a read error. This chain uses TRBV19 with TRBJ2-7; TRBD2 might be the D (5 bases). The CDR3 runs to 14 residues. Germline CDR1 LNHDA, CDR2 SQIVND (reference sequence). The CDR3 loop is CDSSIGGRTYEQYF. CDR3 in DNA: TGTGACAGTAGTATCGGAGGCAGAACCTACGAGCAGTACTTC.

On this clonotype: A much larger clone is a single base away; this may be a read error. The chain recombines TRBV14 with TRBJ2-3, with 10 nucleotides matching TRBD1. The junction had 13 bases not matched to a gene; V was cut back by 7 bases and J by 3 bases. CDR1 SGHDN and CDR2 FVKESK come from the germline V gene. The CDR3 has 17 residues. The CDR3 coding sequence is TGTGCCAGCAACTTCGACAGGGGGCCATTGGTGACAGATACGCAGTATTTT. Residues: CASNFDRGPLVTDTQYF.

This clonotype showed up many times. The rearrangement links TRBV20-1 to TRBJ2-3, with D unresolved. Germline loops: CDR1 DFQATT, CDR2 SNEGSKA (reference sequence). The CDR3 length is 13 residues. Trimming shortened V by 8 bases and J by 0 bases, and 12 bases separated the two germline ends. DNA for the CDR3: TGCAGTTTGTATGTCCATAGCACAGATACGCAGTATTTT. This gives the protein CSLYVHSTDTQYF.

Details on this clonotype: Since a much larger clone is just one base distant, this may be a read error. Since no conserved phenylalanine or tryptophan closes the CDR3, a read error is the likely cause. This rearrangement joins TRBV7-2 to TRBJ2-7; 8 bases align to TRBD2. Germline V gives CDR1 SGHTA, CDR2 FQGNSA. With V trimmed by 1 base and J by 4 bases, 6 bases remained unmatched. CDR3 length equals 15 residues. CDR3 amino acids: CASSLGRKREYEQYL. In DNA form, the CDR3 reads TGTGCCAGCAGCTTAGGTCGGAAGCGGGAGTACGAGCAGTACCTC.

A few counts support this clonotype. The chain employs TRBV20-1 and TRBJ2-3; 10 bases match TRBD2. The CDR3 totals 15 residues. CDR1 and CDR2 (germline): DFQATT, SNEGSKA (reference sequence). Unmatched junction bases numbered 5, after V lost 0 bases and J lost 5 bases. The CDR3 DNA reads TGCAGTGCTAGAGATAGGAGCGGGAGGGTAGATACGCAGTATTTT. Amino acids: CSARDRSGRVDTQYF.

This clonotype was detected many times. J is TRBJ2-5 and V is TRBV29-1, with D tentatively TRBD2 (7 bases). CDR3 length: 17 residues. The germline V gene has CDR1 SQVTM and CDR2 ANQGSEA. Trimming left V 2 bases short and J 3 bases short, with 22 bases between. CDR3 coding DNA: TGCAGCGTTGAAATCGGGGGGCAGTGGGGGGCCGAAGAGACCCAGTACTTC. Translation: CSVEIGGQWGAEETQYF.

The rearrangement uses TRBV12-3 or TRBV12-4 and TRBJ1-5; D remains unclear. This CDR3 contains 15 residues. With 1 base removed from V and 6 bases from J, the gap between germline ends came to 13 bases. This CDR3 is CASSLGLGGTQPQHF. The CDR3 DNA reads as TGTGCCAGCAGTTTAGGACTAGGAGGCACTCAGCCCCAGCATTTT.

The genes are TRBV12-3 or TRBV12-4 and TRBJ2-1, with 12 bases aligning to TRBD2. Germline trimming cut 4 bases from V and 8 bases from J; bases unmatched to any gene: 15. The CDR3 runs 18 residues. DNA for the CDR3: TGTGCCAGCAGTTCCCCACCCGGTCTAGCGGGGGGGCCTCATGAGCAGTTCTTC. It yields the protein CASSSPPGLAGGPHEQFF.

The chain links TRBV5-4 to TRBJ2-7, with D perhaps TRBD2 (6 bases). CDR1 SGHNT and CDR2 YYREEE come from the germline V gene (reference sequence). This CDR3 spans 13 amino acids. The V gene lost 4 bases and the J gene lost 6 bases, with 14 bases spanning the gap. The CDR3 region is CASSPGLNCEQYF. The CDR3 coding sequence is TGTGCCAGCAGCCCGGGACTGAACTGCGAGCAGTACTTC. The entire variable domain, with the rest obtained from reference TRBV5-4 and TRBJ2-7, is as follows: ETGVTQSPTHLIKTRGQQVTLRCSSQSGHNTVSWYQQALGQGPQFIFQYYREEENGRGNFPPRFSGLQFPNYSSELNVNALELDDSALYLCASSPGLNCEQYFGPGTRLTVT.

This clonotype was counted a few times. Mismatch with germline at one junction end may stem from a read error. The chain uses TRBV13 and TRBJ1-2; TRBD1 matches 7 bases. The CDR3 extends over 12 amino acids. CDR1 and CDR2 (germline): PRHDT, FYEKMQ (reference sequence). CDR3 amino acids: CASSSQGFGYAF. CDR3 sequence (DNA): TGTGCCAGCAGCTCACAGGGGTTTGGCTACGCCTTC. Full variable domain (missing parts from reference TRBV13 and TRBJ1-2): AAGVIQSPRHLIKEKRETATLKCYPIPRHDTVYWYQQGPGQDPQFLISFYEKMQSDKGSIPDRFSAQQFSDYHSELNMSSLELGDSALYFCASSSQGFGYAFGSGTRLTVV.

Concerning this clonotype: A much more abundant neighbour one base away suggests this may be a read error. The V and J genes are TRBV7-2 and TRBJ1-2; 7 bases fit TRBD1. The trim removed 3 bases at V and 0 bases at J, leaving 4 bases unmatched. The germline CDR1 and CDR2 sequences are SGHTA and FQGNSA. The CDR3 sequence is 15 residues long. The CDR3, as DNA: TGTGCCAGCAGCTTTTCCACAGGGGCTAACTATGGCTACACCTTC. Residues: CASSFSTGANYGYTF.

This clonotype was found a few times. The chain recombines TRBV5-1 with TRBJ2-7; D is undetermined. The CDR3 contains 12 residues. Germline V gives CDR1 SGHRS, CDR2 YFSETQ. V lost 3 bases, J lost 7 bases, and 11 bases lay in between. Here the CDR3 reads CASSSQSGEQYF. In DNA, the CDR3 is TGCGCCAGCAGCTCTCAGTCCGGAGAGCAGTACTTC.

This clonotype appeared many times. The J gene is TRBJ2-2, the V gene TRBV27, with D perhaps matching TRBD1 (6 bases). Trimming removed 2 bases from V and 3 bases from J, with 10 bases in between. The germline gives CDR1 MNHEY, CDR2 SMNVEV (reference sequence). The CDR3 has 15 amino acids. This CDR3 is CASSLTGTYTGELFF. DNA of the CDR3: TGTGCCAGCAGTTTAACAGGGACATACACCGGGGAGCTGTTTTTT.

The rearrangement uses TRBV12-3 or TRBV12-4 and TRBJ2-3; no definite D call. The CDR3 covers 14 residues. The V end was cut by 5 bases, the J end by 0 bases, with 9 bases between. The CDR3: CASSPFSSTDTQYF. Written as DNA, the CDR3 is TGTGCCAGCAGTCCGTTCAGCAGCACAGATACGCAGTATTTT.